The present entry profiles one TCR beta chain with its context. Its antigen remains unidentified. Libraries were prepared by immunoSEQ multiplex PCR; TCRdb keeps only in-frame clonotypes and omits some of them. This table holds 25,000 to 30,000 clones, approximately 88% found once. V was clipped by 7 bases and J by 5 bases; unmatched bases: 6. From germline, CDR1 is SNHLY and CDR2 FYNNEI. The CDR3 is 13 amino acids. This specimen comes from a study of lymphopenia after photon versus proton radiotherapy. Whole-study results and caveats: Proton therapy kept repertoires fairly stable, unlike photons, which gained effector/memory cells. After the lymphocyte nadir, photon-treated repertoires showed oligoclonal expansion, especially of CD8+ Temra cells. Post-nadir TCR diversity decline inversely tracked overall survival among those who died.

The sample consisted of peripheral blood, taken from a patient treated with proton-based radiotherapy. The V and J genes are TRBV2 and TRBJ1-2, with 8 bases lining up with TRBD1. This sequence originates from a woman in her sixties with cholangiocarcinoma. Some clones in this sample may be carry-over from other donors' samples. The CDR3 sequence: CASKTGVGYGYTF. CDR3 DNA sequence: TGTGCCAGCAAGACAGGGGTTGGTTATGGCTACACCTTC.